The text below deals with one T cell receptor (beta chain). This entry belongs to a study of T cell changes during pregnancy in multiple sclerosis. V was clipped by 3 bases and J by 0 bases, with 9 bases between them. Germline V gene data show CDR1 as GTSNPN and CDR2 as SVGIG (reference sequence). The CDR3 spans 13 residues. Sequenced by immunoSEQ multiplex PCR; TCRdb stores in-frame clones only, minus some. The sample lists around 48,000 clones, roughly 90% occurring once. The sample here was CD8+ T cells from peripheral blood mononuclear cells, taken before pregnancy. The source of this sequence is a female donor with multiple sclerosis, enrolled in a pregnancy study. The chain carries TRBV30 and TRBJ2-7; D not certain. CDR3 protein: CAWSPSSSYEQYF. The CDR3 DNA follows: TGTGCCTGGAGCCCTTCCAGCTCCTACGAGCAGTACTTC.